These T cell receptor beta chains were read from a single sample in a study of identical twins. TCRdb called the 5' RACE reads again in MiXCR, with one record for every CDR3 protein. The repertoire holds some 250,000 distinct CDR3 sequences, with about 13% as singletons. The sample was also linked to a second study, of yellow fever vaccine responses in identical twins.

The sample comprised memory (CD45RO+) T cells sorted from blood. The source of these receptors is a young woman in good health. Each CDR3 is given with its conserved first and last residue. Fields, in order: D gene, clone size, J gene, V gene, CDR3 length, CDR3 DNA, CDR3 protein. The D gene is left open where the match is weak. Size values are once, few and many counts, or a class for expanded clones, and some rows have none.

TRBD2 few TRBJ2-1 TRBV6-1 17 TGTGCCAGCAGAGGGACTAGCGGGGTCGTTTCCTACAATGAGCAGTTCTTC CASRGTSGVVSYNEQFF
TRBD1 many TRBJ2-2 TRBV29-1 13 TGCAGCGTCCGGACAGGGAAGGCCGGGGAGCTGTTTTTT CSVRTGKAGELFF
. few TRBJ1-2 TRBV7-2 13 TGTGCCAACACTCGGATCCTCAACTATGGCTACACCTTC CANTRILNYGYTF
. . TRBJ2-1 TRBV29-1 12 TGCAGCGTTCTACAGGGAACCAATGAGCAGTTCTTC CSVLQGTNEQFF
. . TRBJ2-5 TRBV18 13 TGTGCCAGCTCACCCTACCTAGGAGAGACCCAGTACTTC CASSPYLGETQYF
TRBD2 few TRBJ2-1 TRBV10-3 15 TGTGCCATCAGTGAGGCTAGCGGGAGTTACAGTGAGCAGTTCTTC CAISEASGSYSEQFF
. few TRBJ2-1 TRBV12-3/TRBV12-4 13 TGTGCCAGCACCCTCCCGGGCTACAATGAGCAGTTCTTC CASTLPGYNEQFF
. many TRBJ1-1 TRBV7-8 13 TGTGCCAGCAGCTACCAAAGGGACACTGAAGCTTTCTTT CASSYQRDTEAFF
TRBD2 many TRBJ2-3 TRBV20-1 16 TGCAGTGCTAGCCCTAGTGGTAGCGGGAGCACAGATACGCAGTATTTT CSASPSGSGSTDTQYF
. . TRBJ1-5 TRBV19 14 TGTGCCAGTAGTATTTCAACAGGGTCGCAGCCCCAGCATTTT CASSISTGSQPQHF
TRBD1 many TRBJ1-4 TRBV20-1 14 TGCAGTGCCCCGAGACAGGGGGAAGGTGAAAAACTGTTTTTT CSAPRQGEGEKLFF
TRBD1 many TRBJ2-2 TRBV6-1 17 TGTGCCAGCAGACATCCCAGGAAGGGGGCTCCGACCGGGGAGCTGTTTTTT CASRHPRKGAPTGELFF
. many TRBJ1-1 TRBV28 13 TGTGCCAGCAGCTTTAGCGGGAACACTGAAGCTTTCTTT CASSFSGNTEAFF
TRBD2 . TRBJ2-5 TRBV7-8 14 TGTGCCAGCAGCCCCAGAGCGGGGGAACAGACCCAGTACTTC CASSPRAGEQTQYF
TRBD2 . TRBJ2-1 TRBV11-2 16 TGTGCCAGCAGCTTAAGGACTAGAAATCCTTACAATGAGCAGTTCTTC CASSLRTRNPYNEQFF
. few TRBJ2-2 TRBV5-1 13 TGCGCCAGCACTTTACGGGGGACCGGGGAGCTGTTTTTT CASTLRGTGELFF
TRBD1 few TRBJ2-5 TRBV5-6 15 TGTGCCAGCAGCCGAAACCTACAGGGGAAGGAGACCCAGTACTTC CASSRNLQGKETQYF
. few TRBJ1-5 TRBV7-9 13 TGTGCCAGCAGCTTAGGTTGGAGTCAGCCCCAGCATTTT CASSLGWSQPQHF
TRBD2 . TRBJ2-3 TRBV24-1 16 TGTGCCACCAGTGATTTAGCGCTAGCGGGGGAGGATACGCAGTATTTT CATSDLALAGEDTQYF
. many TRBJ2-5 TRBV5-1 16 TGCGCCAGCAGCTTGAGTACTACCCCCTCCGGGGAGACCCAGTACTTC CASSLSTTPSGETQYF
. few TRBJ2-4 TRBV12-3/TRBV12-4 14 TGTGCCAGCACTTGGGGCCTAGCCAAAAACATTCAGTACTTC CASTWGLAKNIQYF
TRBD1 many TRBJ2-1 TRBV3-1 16 TGTGCCAGCAGCCCAGACCCGGGACAGGGTTATTATGAGCAGTTCTTC CASSPDPGQGYYEQFF
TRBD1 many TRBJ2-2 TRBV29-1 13 TGCAGCGTTGACGACAGGGTTACCGGGGAGCTGTTTTTT CSVDDRVTGELFF
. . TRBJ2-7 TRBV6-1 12 TGTGCCAGCAGTAGGGGTTTATCCGAGCAGTACTTC CASSRGLSEQYF
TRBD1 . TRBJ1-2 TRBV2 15 TGTGCCAGCAGTGAATCGGGACAGAACAACTATGGCTACACCTTC CASSESGQNNYGYTF
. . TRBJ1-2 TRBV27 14 TGTGCCAGCAGGGTCGGGGGTAGTAACTATGGCTACACCTTC CASRVGGSNYGYTF
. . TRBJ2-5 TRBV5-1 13 TGCGCCAGCAGCCTGCCCCCTCAAGAGACCCAGTACTTC CASSLPPQETQYF
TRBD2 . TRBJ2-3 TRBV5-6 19 TGTGCCAGCAGCTCACGGACTAGCGGGGGGCCGCCGGGCACAGATACGCAGTATTTT CASSSRTSGGPPGTDTQYF
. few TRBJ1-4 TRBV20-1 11 TGCAGTGGGGCGGGGGAAGAAAAACTGTTTTTT CSGAGEEKLFF
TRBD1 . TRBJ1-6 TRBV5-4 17 TGTGCCAGCACCCACGGTAGGGACAGACGGAATAATTCACCCCTCCACTTT CASTHGRDRRNNSPLHF
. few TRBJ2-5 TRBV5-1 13 TGCGCCAGCAGCTTGGGCGGGGAAGAGACCCAGTACTTC CASSLGGEETQYF
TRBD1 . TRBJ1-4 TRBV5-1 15 TGCGCCAGCAGCTTGGGTTGGACAGGGGGCGAAAAACTGTTTTTT CASSLGWTGGEKLFF
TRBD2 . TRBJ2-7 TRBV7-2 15 TGTGCCAGCAGCGTCGGGACTAGCGGATCCTACGAGCAGTACTTC CASSVGTSGSYEQYF
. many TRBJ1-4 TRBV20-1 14 TGCAGTGCTAGACCCCAGGGTACTAATGAAAAACTGTTTTTT CSARPQGTNEKLFF
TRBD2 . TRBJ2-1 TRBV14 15 TGTGCCAGCAGCCAACTAGCGGGAGTTGTCAATGAGCAGTTCTTC CASSQLAGVVNEQFF
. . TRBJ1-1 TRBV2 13 TGTGCCAGCACCCTAGGAGGGAACACTGAAGCTTTCTTT CASTLGGNTEAFF
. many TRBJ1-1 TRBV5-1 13 TGCGCCAGCAGCCTCGTACCAGGGACTGAAGCTTTCTTT CASSLVPGTEAFF
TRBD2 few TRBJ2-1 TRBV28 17 TGTGCCAGCACCGGGAGCGGGACTGTTAGCTCCTACAATGAGCAGTTCTTC CASTGSGTVSSYNEQFF
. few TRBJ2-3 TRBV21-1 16 TGTGCCAGCAGCAAACGACTAGAAATAGACACAGATACGCAGTATTTT CASSKRLEIDTDTQYF
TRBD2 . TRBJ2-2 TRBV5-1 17 TGCGCCAGCAGCTTGAGAACCCCGGGACTAGCCCCCGGGGAGCTGTTTTTT CASSLRTPGLAPGELFF
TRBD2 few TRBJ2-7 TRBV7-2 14 TGTGCCAGCAGCACCCTAGCGGGGTTCAGCGAGCAGTACTTC CASSTLAGFSEQYF
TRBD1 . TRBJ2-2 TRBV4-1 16 TGCGCCAGCAGCCATGCTTTCGACAGGGGAAGTCGGGAGCTGTTTTTT CASSHAFDRGSRELFF
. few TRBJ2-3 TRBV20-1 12 TGCAGTGCACCCAACGAGGGGAGTACGCAGTATTTT CSAPNEGSTQYF
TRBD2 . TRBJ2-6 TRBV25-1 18 TGTGCCAGCAGTGATGGGAGGGAAAGACGCTCTGGGGCCAACGTCCTGACTTTC CASSDGRERRSGANVLTF
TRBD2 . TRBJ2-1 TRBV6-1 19 TGTGCCAGCAGGGTAGGACTAGCCGGTTTCGATCGATCCTACAATGAGCAGTTCTTC CASRVGLAGFDRSYNEQFF
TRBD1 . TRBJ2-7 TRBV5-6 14 TGTGCCAGCAGCTTGGTTAGGACAGGGTACGAGCAGTACTTC CASSLVRTGYEQYF
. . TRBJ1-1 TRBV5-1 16 TGCGCCAGCAGCTTAAGAGGGGCGTCCGGGAACACTGAAGCTTTCTTT CASSLRGASGNTEAFF
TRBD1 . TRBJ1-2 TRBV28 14 TGTGCCAGCAGTTCCAGCAGGCAGGGGGGGGGCTACACCTTC CASSSSRQGGGYTF
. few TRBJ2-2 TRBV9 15 TGTGCCAGCAGCGTAGAGGGACGACGGGGCGGGGAGCTGTTTTTT CASSVEGRRGGELFF
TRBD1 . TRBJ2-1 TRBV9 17 TGTGCCAGCAGCGTAGCTTCTTTGAGGGACAGGGGGCATGAGCAGTTCTTC CASSVASLRDRGHEQFF
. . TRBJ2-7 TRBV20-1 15 TGCAGTGCTAGAGAGGTCCTTAGGGGCTCCTACGAGCAGTACTTC CSAREVLRGSYEQYF
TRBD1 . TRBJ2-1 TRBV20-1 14 TGCAGTGCTACCGGACAGGGCGGCTACAATGAGCAGTTCTTC CSATGQGGYNEQFF
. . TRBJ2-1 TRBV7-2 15 TGTGCCAGCAGCCCCTTCCAGCGAACTAACAATGAGCAGTTCTTC CASSPFQRTNNEQFF